The 25 T cell receptor beta chains below were found in one sample sequenced in a study of CD8+CD57+ T cells in acquired aplastic anemia. It was genomic DNA that served as the template for profiling TCR beta VDJ and CDR3. Using its own MiXCR run on the reads, TCRdb lists one record per CDR3 protein. The sample records over 250,000 distinct CDR3 sequences, roughly 53% being singletons. For sequencing, patients were chosen who had shown expansion of CD8+CD57+ cells by flow cytometry. Sample: sorted CD4+, CD8+, or CD8+CD57+ T cells (not recorded which) from PBMCs. The receptor source for this set is a human donor with aplastic anemia.

This clonotype showed up many times. The chain links TRBV12-3 or TRBV12-4 to TRBJ2-7; D gene ambiguous. The V and J ends lost 3 bases and 7 bases respectively, with 7 bases between them. The CDR3 contains 11 residues. The chain's CDR3 is CASSFQREQYF. CDR3 DNA sequence: TGTGCCAGCAGTTTCCAGAGAGAGCAGTACTTC.

This clonotype turned up a few times. The chain joins TRBV19 to TRBJ2-3; D call uncertain. Germline values: CDR1 LNHDA, CDR2 SQIVND (reference sequence). With 5 bases removed from V and 3 bases from J, the gap between germline ends came to 12 bases. The CDR3 is made up of 14 amino acids. CDR3 DNA: TGTGCCAGTAGTCTAAGACGAGCGACAGATACGCAGTATTTT. It yields the protein CASSLRRATDTQYF.

This clonotype has a handful of counts. The rearrangement uses TRBV5-1 and TRBJ2-3; 7 bases are a match to TRBD2. J gave up 1 base and V 4 bases, and 6 bases lay outside the gene matches. There are 15 residues in the CDR3. Germline CDR1 SGHRS, CDR2 YFSETQ. This CDR3 is CASSRRAGGTDTQYF. The CDR3 nucleotides read TGCGCCAGCAGCCGGCGGGCGGGAGGCACAGATACGCAGTATTTT.

This clonotype was detected ten times or more. This CDR3 is CASSLGQGFSYEQYF. CDR3 nucleotides: TGTGCCAGCAGCTTGGGACAGGGGTTTTCCTACGAGCAGTACTTC. This chain links TRBV5-8 with TRBJ2-7, with TRBD1 identical over 8 bases. The CDR3 is 15 residues long. V lost 0 bases and J lost 1; bases outside the gene matches: 3. CDR1 and CDR2 from the germline V gene are SGHTS and YDEGEE. Complete variable domain (other parts from reference TRBV5-8 and TRBJ2-7): EAGVTQSPTHLIKTRGQQATLRCSPISGHTSVYWYQQALGLGLQFLLWYDEGEERNRGNFPPRFSGRQFPNYSSELNVNALELEDSALYLCASSLGQGFSYEQYFGPGTRLTVT.

Only one count was recorded for this clonotype. The chain is built from TRBV15 and TRBJ2-3; a possible D gene is TRBD1 (5 bases). This CDR3 is built from 15 residues. Per the germline V gene, CDR1 is LNHNV and CDR2 is YYDKDF (reference sequence). The V end lost 4 bases, the J end lost 3 bases, and 14 bases lay between the germline ends. The CDR3 sequence: CATSTHKGWTDTQYF. For the CDR3, the DNA is TGTGCCACCAGCACCCACAAGGGGTGGACAGATACGCAGTATTTT.

The V call is TRBV2, the J call TRBJ1-1; TRBD1 matches at 8 bases. Germline CDR1 and CDR2: SNHLY and FYNNEI. This CDR3 has 15 residues. Trimming cost V 7 bases and J 3 bases; bases outside gene matches: 10. The CDR3 sequence: CASTRGRSGDTEAFF. Written as DNA, the CDR3 is TGTGCCAGCACCAGGGGGCGATCGGGGGACACTGAAGCTTTCTTT.

Note on this clonotype: At one of its ends the junction is not consistent with the germline gene, which may arise from a read error. The chain combines TRBV5-1 with TRBJ2-5, with TRBD1 identical over 8 bases. Germline CDR1 and CDR2: SGHRS and YFSETQ. The CDR3 extends over 17 amino acids. The DNA for the CDR3 is TGTGCCAGCAGCTCCGCCGGGACAGGACCGAATCAAGAGACCCAGTACTTC. Its translation is CASSSAGTGPNQETQYF.

The chain carries TRBV12-3 or TRBV12-4 and TRBJ2-1; perhaps TRBD2 as D (5 bases). This CDR3 contains 16 residues. V was clipped by 8 bases and J by 4 bases, with 21 bases between them. The CDR3 loop is CASVLMETGKYNEQFF. For the CDR3, the DNA is TGTGCCAGCGTCCTGATGGAGACCGGGAAGTACAATGAGCAGTTCTTC.

This clonotype was seen at least ten times. CDR3 sequence: CASSLSSGTYNEQFF. In DNA, the CDR3 is TGTGCCAGCAGCCTATCTAGCGGGACCTACAATGAGCAGTTCTTC. V usage is TRBV5-4 and J usage is TRBJ2-1, with TRBD2 identical over 9 bases. Germline V CDR1 and CDR2: SGHNT, YYREEE (reference sequence). The CDR3 extends over 15 amino acids. Losses at the gene ends were 4 bases for V and 2 bases for J; bases not matched to a gene: 4. Complete variable domain (other parts from reference TRBV5-4 and TRBJ2-1): ETGVTQSPTHLIKTRGQQVTLRCSSQSGHNTVSWYQQALGQGPQFIFQYYREEENGRGNFPPRFSGLQFPNYSSELNVNALELDDSALYLCASSLSSGTYNEQFFGPGTRLTVL.

About this clonotype: This is likely a read error, given that the CDR3 carries no conserved phenylalanine or tryptophan at its end. The chain uses TRBV6-1 and TRBJ2-3, with D possibly being TRBD2 (7 bases). Trimming stripped 0 bases from V and 0 bases from J, with 16 bases between. CDR3 size: 18 residues. From germline, CDR1 is MNHNS and CDR2 SASEGT. The CDR3 sequence: CASSEAIIGGASTDTQYL. The CDR3 coding sequence is TGTGCCAGCAGTGAAGCGATTATAGGGGGGGCTAGCACAGATACGCAGTATCTT.

This clonotype was seen only a few times. The chain recombines TRBV15 with TRBJ1-2, with 12 bases fitting TRBD1. Germline assignment: CDR1 LNHNV and CDR2 YYDKDF (reference sequence). The junction had 3 bases not matched to a gene; V was cut back by 3 bases and J by 7 bases. There are 14 residues in the CDR3. The CDR3 DNA reads as TGTGCCACCAGCAGGGGACAGGGGGCGGGTGGCTACACCTTC. Amino acids: CATSRGQGAGGYTF.

The chain combines TRBV19 with TRBJ1-1; tentatively, D is TRBD1 (5 bases). V lost 3 bases, J lost 4 bases, and 12 bases lay in between. Germline CDR1 reads LNHDA; CDR2 reads SQIVND (reference sequence). This CDR3 is 14 amino acids long. This CDR3 is CASSMGVRGTEAFF. The CDR3 DNA reads TGTGCCAGTAGTATGGGGGTGCGGGGCACTGAAGCTTTCTTT.

This clonotype was detected many times. The chain uses TRBV6-1 and TRBJ2-1; 7 bases map to TRBD2. Germline V CDR1 and CDR2: MNHNS, SASEGT. This CDR3 comprises 16 residues. The V segment lost 5 bases and the J segment 8 bases; nucleotides outside the gene matches: 15. CDR3 region: CASSPPGGVVLDEQFF. In nucleotides, the CDR3 is TGTGCCAGCAGTCCGCCGGGGGGTGTAGTGCTGGATGAGCAGTTCTTC.

This CDR3 is CASSSGFSYEQYF. The DNA for the CDR3 is TGTGCCAGTAGTTCCGGTTTCTCCTACGAGCAGTACTTC. The genes are TRBV19 and TRBJ2-7; D unclear. The CDR3 is made up of 13 amino acids. The germline V gene has CDR1 LNHDA and CDR2 SQIVND (reference sequence). Trimming took off 5 bases at V and 0 bases at J, with 8 bases between the two ends.

At least ten counts were recorded for this clonotype. V is TRBV7-8 and J is TRBJ1-5, with D possibly matching TRBD1 (5 bases). The CDR3 length is 16 residues. Trimming took 1 base from V and 3 from J, leaving 13 bases between them. CDR1 is SGHVS and CDR2 is FQNEAQ in the germline V gene. This CDR3 reads CASSLGGGSINQPQHF. Here the CDR3 DNA reads TGTGCCAGCAGCTTAGGGGGGGGGTCGATCAATCAGCCCCAGCATTTT.

The chain uses TRBV9 and TRBJ2-1; D perhaps matches TRBD1 (6 bases). Trimming removed 5 bases at V and 10 bases at J, with 19 bases between. Germline CDR1 reads SGDLS; CDR2 reads YYNGEE. This CDR3 contains 14 residues. The CDR3 here is CASSLEQGPQEQFF. In DNA, the CDR3 is TGTGCCAGCAGTTTAGAGCAGGGGCCTCAAGAGCAGTTCTTC.

The chain has TRBV13 and TRBJ2-7, with 8 bases aligning to TRBD1. The germline gives CDR1 PRHDT, CDR2 FYEKMQ (reference sequence). After removal of 4 bases from V and 6 bases from J, the junction contained 8 bases not matched to a gene. CDR3 length: 14 amino acids. CDR3 loop: CASSWGTGAGEQYF. The CDR3, as DNA: TGTGCCAGCAGCTGGGGGACAGGTGCCGGCGAGCAGTACTTC. Variable domain in full (rest from reference TRBV13 and TRBJ2-7): AAGVIQSPRHLIKEKRETATLKCYPIPRHDTVYWYQQGPGQDPQFLISFYEKMQSDKGSIPDRFSAQQFSDYHSELNMSSLELGDSALYFCASSWGTGAGEQYFGPGTRLTVT.

This clonotype has a count of ten or more. The rearrangement uses TRBV5-5 and TRBJ2-1, with 14 bases that match TRBD2. The trim removed 3 bases at V and 7 bases at J, leaving 3 bases unmatched. CDR3 length equals 15 residues. Germline V gene lookup returns CDR1 SGHKS and CDR2 YYEKEE (reference sequence). The CDR3 here is CASSSWTSGGNEQFF. The CDR3 DNA reads TGTGCCAGCAGCTCTTGGACTAGCGGGGGGAATGAGCAGTTCTTC.

The V gene is TRBV5-1, the J gene TRBJ2-2; TRBD1 matches at 10 bases. J lost 4 bases, V lost 4 bases, and 4 bases had no gene match. The length of the CDR3 is 15 residues. Germline loops: CDR1 SGHRS, CDR2 YFSETQ. This CDR3 reads CASSVTGGSTGELFF. CDR3 DNA: TGCGCCAGCAGCGTGACAGGGGGCAGCACCGGGGAGCTGTTTTTT.

On this clonotype itself: An end of the junction does not agree with germline; a read error may underlie this. The chain is built from TRBV7-9 and TRBJ1-4; no clear D gene. The CDR3 extends over 14 amino acids. Germline V CDR1 and CDR2: SEHNR, FQNEAQ (reference sequence). CDR3 DNA sequence: TGTGCCAGCAGCAGACTTGCAACTAATGAAAAACTGTTCTTT. Translation gives CASSRLATNEKLFF.

The sample holds a few counts of this clonotype. The genes are TRBV12-3 or TRBV12-4 and TRBJ2-1; 10 bases map to TRBD2. Trimming cost V 5 bases and J 4 bases; bases outside gene matches: 5. The CDR3 sequence is 15 residues long. The CDR3 DNA is TGTGCCAGCAGTGTAAGCGGGGGGGCTTACAATGAGCAGTTCTTC. Translating it yields CASSVSGGAYNEQFF.

The chain is built from TRBV6-1 and TRBJ2-1, with a weak D call TRBD2 (5 bases). Germline V CDR1 and CDR2: MNHNS, SASEGT. The V end was cut by 2 bases, the J end by 2 bases, with 10 bases between. The CDR3 is 15 amino acids. CDR3 sequence: CASSELARTYNEQFF. The CDR3 DNA reads as TGTGCCAGCAGTGAATTAGCGCGGACCTACAATGAGCAGTTCTTC.

The count of this clonotype is one. The V gene is TRBV2, the J gene TRBJ2-7; 9 nucleotides agree with TRBD1. Losses at the gene ends were 11 bases for V and 5 bases for J; bases not matched to a gene: 13. This CDR3 region has 14 residues. Germline V gives CDR1 SNHLY, CDR2 FYNNEI. CDR3 loop: CAGGRTGVYDEQYF. CDR3 coding DNA: TGTGCCGGCGGTAGGACAGGGGTCTACGACGAGCAGTACTTC.

There are many counts of this clonotype. This chain links TRBV19 with TRBJ2-1; D ambiguous. Looked up from germline, CDR1 is LNHDA and CDR2 is SQIVND (reference sequence). This CDR3 comprises 13 residues. Trimming cost V 5 bases and J 5 bases, with 10 bases left between them. CDR3 region: CASSFVANNEQFF. The DNA for the CDR3 is TGTGCCAGTAGTTTTGTGGCCAACAATGAGCAGTTCTTC.

This clonotype was observed at least ten times. The rearrangement joins TRBV7-6 to TRBJ1-4; 7 bases fit TRBD1. CDR3 size: 15 residues. V lost 5 bases to trimming and J lost 5 bases; unmatched junction nucleotides: 8. Germline CDR1 reads SGHVS; CDR2 reads FNYEAQ. This chain's CDR3 is CASSPGTANNEKLFF. As DNA, the CDR3 is TGTGCCAGCAGCCCGGGGACAGCCAACAATGAAAAACTGTTTTTT.